The 21 T cell receptor beta chains given below trace back to one sample, sequenced in a study of cytomegalovirus exposure and HLA in healthy donors. The study ran its PCR with 60 Vbeta and 13 Jbeta primers. Only in-frame clones appear in the TCRdb table, and some are missing; sequencing was by immunoSEQ multiplex PCR. The sample has 140,000 or so clones; roughly 84% are singletons. Sequencing was done on a sample of PBMCs. Receptors were obtained from a boy between 2 and 15 years old in good health and CMV-seronegative.

V usage is TRBV19 and J usage is TRBJ1-2; D is unresolved. The length of the CDR3 is 14 residues. V shed 3 bases and J shed 8 bases, with 16 bases lying between them. The V gene's germline CDR1 is LNHDA and CDR2 SQIVND (reference sequence). The CDR3 loop reads CASSIYHTRWGYTF. The CDR3, as DNA: TGTGCCAGTAGTATTTATCACACCCGTTGGGGCTACACCTTC.

This clone was counted a single time. The gene calls are TRBV7-9 and TRBJ1-2; possible D gene TRBD1, 6 bases. CDR3 size: 17 residues. Per the germline V gene, CDR1 is SEHNR and CDR2 is FQNEAQ (reference sequence). The V and J ends lost 5 bases and 3 bases respectively, with 22 bases between them. The CDR3 reads CASSLRAPFPGDYGYTF. In DNA, the CDR3 is TGTGCCAGCAGCCTCCGGGCTCCATTTCCAGGGGACTATGGCTACACCTTC.

The J gene is TRBJ2-1, the V gene TRBV27; a possible D gene is TRBD1 (9 bases). Trimming cost V 1 base and J 5 bases, with 27 bases left between them. The CDR3 spans 20 residues. Germline V lookup: CDR1 MNHEY, CDR2 SMNVEV (reference sequence). CDR3 sequence reads: CASSLWRGVSSGQGNNEQFF. Here the CDR3 DNA reads TGTGCCAGCAGTTTATGGCGGGGGGTATCCTCGGGACAGGGCAACAATGAGCAGTTCTTC.

This chain links TRBV7-3 with TRBJ1-1, with 8 bases lining up with TRBD1. The CDR3 is 16 residues long. The V gene's germline CDR1 is SGHTA and CDR2 FQGTGA. V was pared by 6 bases and J by 2 bases, with 11 bases of the junction left unmatched. In nucleotides, the CDR3 is TGTGCCAGCAGGGGCCAGACAGGGGAAACCAACACTGAAGCTTTCTTT. It codes for CASRGQTGETNTEAFF.

Details on this clone: One end of the junction fails to match germline, which may point to a read error. The chain is built from TRBV6-1 and TRBJ1-6; 12 bases match TRBD1. In germline, CDR1 is MNHNS, CDR2 SASEGT. The CDR3 contains 13 residues. The CDR3 here is CAVGTGGGPPLHF. The DNA for the CDR3 is TGCGCCGTCGGGACAGGGGGCGGTCCACCCCTCCACTTT.

This chain uses TRBV9 with TRBJ2-5, with 8 bases lining up with TRBD2. The V gene's germline CDR1 is SGDLS and CDR2 YYNGEE. V lost 3 bases, J lost 0 bases, and 1 base stayed unmatched. The CDR3 is 14 residues long. As DNA, the CDR3 is TGTGCCAGCAGCGCGGGAGGGTACCAAGAGACCCAGTACTTC. This sequence encodes CASSAGGYQETQYF.

A few counts support this clone. The chain employs TRBV25-1 and TRBJ1-1; D is ambiguous. Between the trimmed V and J ends, which lost 1 base and 6 bases, there was a span of 6 bases. The CDR3 contains 12 residues. Germline V gene lookup returns CDR1 MGHDK and CDR2 SYGVNS. For the CDR3, the DNA is TGTGCCAGCAGTGAATCGCGATCTGAAGCTTTCTTT. Translation: CASSESRSEAFF.

The chain carries TRBV5-4 and TRBJ1-1; 10 bases match TRBD1. CDR1 is SGHNT and CDR2 is YYREEE in the germline V gene (reference sequence). This CDR3 region has 17 residues. Trimming at V came to 1 base and at J to 4 bases, leaving 10 bases not matched to a gene. CDR3 protein: CASSLPGQGMLGTEAFF. The CDR3 DNA reads TGTGCCAGCAGCTTGCCGGGACAGGGGATGTTGGGCACTGAAGCTTTCTTT.

The CDR3 reads CASSLLGGNKEQYF. The CDR3, as DNA: TGTGCCAGCAGTTTATTGGGCGGGAACAAGGAGCAGTACTTC. The chain joins TRBV28 to TRBJ2-7; possibly TRBD2 for D (6 bases). This CDR3 region has 14 residues. The germline V gene has CDR1 MDHEN and CDR2 SYDVKM. V lost 1 base to trimming and J lost 7 bases, with 14 bases between them.

V and J are TRBV29-1 and TRBJ2-6, with 8 bases fitting TRBD1. The CDR3 extends over 16 amino acids. Germline lookup yields CDR1 SQVTM and CDR2 ANQGSEA. Losses at the gene ends were 4 bases for V and 0 bases for J; bases not matched to a gene: 5. CDR3 protein: CSVGDRGNSGANVLTF. CDR3 DNA sequence: TGCAGCGTTGGAGACAGGGGCAACTCTGGGGCCAACGTCCTGACTTTC.

In its sample, this clone was seen once. The genes are TRBV29-1 and TRBJ2-1, with a tentative D call TRBD2 (6 bases). The V end lost 6 bases, the J end lost 8 bases, and 23 bases lay between the germline ends. This CDR3 spans 15 amino acids. Germline V gene data show CDR1 as SQVTM and CDR2 as ANQGSEA. The CDR3 bases are TGCAGCGTCGATCCGGGACTGGGGCAATCTGATGAGCAGTTCTTC. Protein: CSVDPGLGQSDEQFF.

V and J are TRBV7-9 and TRBJ2-6; the match to TRBD1 covers 9 bases. In germline, CDR1 is SEHNR, CDR2 FQNEAQ (reference sequence). The CDR3 is 17 amino acids. The CDR3 protein is CSTYPGQGLSGANVLTF. For the CDR3, the DNA is TGTTCCACCTACCCGGGACAGGGTCTCTCTGGGGCCAACGTCCTGACTTTC.

J is TRBJ2-3 and V is TRBV14; tentative D call: TRBD2 (6 bases). Germline loops: CDR1 SGHDN, CDR2 FVKESK. Trimming shortened V by 0 bases and J by 2 bases, and 12 bases separated the two germline ends. The CDR3 is 16 residues long. The CDR3 loop is CASSQDMTRYTDTQYF. The CDR3 DNA reads TGTGCCAGCAGCCAAGACATGACTAGGTACACAGATACGCAGTATTTT.

The chain employs TRBV10-3 and TRBJ2-7, with 11 bases lining up with TRBD2. With V trimmed by 6 bases and J by 6 bases, 19 bases remained unmatched. The V gene's germline CDR1 is ENHRY and CDR2 SYGVKD. The CDR3 is 18 residues long. This CDR3 is CAIRPGLADPFYYREQYF. In DNA form, the CDR3 reads TGTGCCATCAGGCCGGGACTAGCGGACCCGTTCTACTACCGCGAGCAGTACTTC.

This clone is a singleton in its sample. The genes are TRBV5-1 and TRBJ2-7, with a possible D match to TRBD2 (5 bases). The V gene lost 1 base and the J gene lost 5 bases, with 19 bases spanning the gap. Germline-derived CDR1 and CDR2 are SGHRS and YFSETQ. The CDR3 is made up of 16 amino acids. This chain's CDR3 is CASSLYARGPVNEQYF. The CDR3 DNA is TGCGCCAGCAGCTTGTACGCGAGAGGGCCAGTGAACGAGCAGTACTTC.

This chain connects TRBV5-1 to TRBJ2-7, with TRBD1 matching 7 bases. J lost 3 bases, V lost 4 bases, and 10 bases had no gene match. The CDR3 contains 15 residues. Germline V gives CDR1 SGHRS, CDR2 YFSETQ. The CDR3 is CASSATGVPGYEQYF. The CDR3 DNA reads as TGCGCCAGCAGCGCAACAGGGGTCCCTGGCTACGAGCAGTACTTC.

This clone appeared a single time. The gene calls are TRBV27 and TRBJ2-4; 11 bases are shared with TRBD2. Unmatched junction bases numbered 4, after V lost 5 bases and J lost 1 base. The CDR3 contains 16 residues. CDR1 MNHEY and CDR2 SMNVEV come from the germline V gene (reference sequence). This CDR3 is CASSSLAGGAKNIQYF. The CDR3, as DNA: TGTGCCAGCAGTAGCTTAGCGGGAGGGGCCAAAAACATTCAGTACTTC.

J is TRBJ1-1 and V is TRBV7-9; 7 positions match TRBD1. V shed 4 bases and J 1 base; nucleotides not matched to a gene: 6. This CDR3 is 15 amino acids long. Germline CDR1 is SEHNR and CDR2 is FQNEAQ (reference sequence). This CDR3 is CASSSLTGQNTEAFF. As DNA, the CDR3 is TGTGCCAGCAGCTCGCTGACAGGGCAGAACACTGAAGCTTTCTTT.

Only a few counts were recorded for this clone. V and J are TRBV28 and TRBJ1-5; tentatively, D is TRBD1 (5 bases). Per germline, CDR1 MDHEN and CDR2 SYDVKM. Deletions cut 6 bases from V and 5 bases from J, with 11 bases between. This CDR3 is built from 13 residues. CDR3: CASRPDSYQPQHF. As DNA, the CDR3 is TGTGCCAGCAGACCAGACAGCTATCAGCCCCAGCATTTT.

CDR3 in amino acids: CASSLDAGTSGFAYF. CDR3 in DNA: TGTGCCAGCAGCTTAGACGCCGGAACCTCGGGTTTCGCCTACTTC. The chain employs TRBV7-9 and TRBJ2-7; D is unclear. CDR3 size: 15 residues. V gave up 1 base and J gave up 13 bases, with 23 bases separating them. In germline, CDR1 is SEHNR, CDR2 FQNEAQ (reference sequence).

The rearrangement uses TRBV7-9 and TRBJ1-2; TRBD1 matches 9 bases. CDR3 size: 15 residues. Losses at the gene ends were 5 bases for V and 7 bases for J; bases not matched to a gene: 11. Germline CDR1 is SEHNR and CDR2 is FQNEAQ (reference sequence). The CDR3 DNA is TGTGCCAGCAGCAAAAGCCGGGACAGGGTGGGTGGCTACACCTTC. Translating gives CASSKSRDRVGGYTF.